Following are 11 T cell receptor beta chains from one sample sequenced in a study of blood T cells in healthy people across ages. A sample-barcoded 5' primer and a J-beta primer mix were used in a second PCR of roughly 6 to 11 cycles. TCRdb redid the calling of the 5' RACE reads with MiXCR, one entry per CDR3 protein. The table records roughly 900,000 distinct CDR3 sequences, 25% to 30% of them present only once. Sequenced sample: blood. All receptors come from a woman older than 75 in good health.

This clonotype was recorded at least ten times. This rearrangement joins TRBV9 to TRBJ2-1; 7 bases are shared with TRBD2. Germline values: CDR1 SGDLS, CDR2 YYNGEE. The ends lost 2 bases at V and 2 bases at J; junction bases unmatched: 4. The CDR3 has 15 amino acids. In DNA, the CDR3 is TGTGCCAGCAGCGTCAGCGGGGATCCCTACAATGAGCAGTTCTTC. The encoded protein is CASSVSGDPYNEQFF. Looking up the rest from reference TRBV9 and TRBJ2-1 gives the full variable domain: DSGVTQTPKHLITATGQRVTLRCSPRSGDLSVYWYQQSLDQGLQFLIQYYNGEERAKGNILERFSAQQFPDLHSELNLSSLELGDSALYFCASSVSGDPYNEQFFGPGTRLTVL.

This clonotype was counted between two and nine times. V gene TRBV10-2 combines with J gene TRBJ1-2, with D tentatively TRBD1 (6 bases). CDR1 is WSHSY and CDR2 is SAAADI in the germline V gene. V was clipped by 5 bases and J by 4 bases, with 14 bases between them. The CDR3 is 14 residues long. CDR3 in amino acids: CASSRGHRGYGYTF. Written as DNA, the CDR3 is TGCGCCAGCAGTCGGGGACACCGTGGCTATGGCTACACCTTC.

This clonotype was seen only once. J is TRBJ1-2 and V is TRBV7-2; 8 bases match TRBD1. The junction had 6 bases not matched to a gene; V was cut back by 2 bases and J by 4 bases. Germline CDR1 and CDR2: SGHTA and FQGNSA. The CDR3 runs to 15 residues. CDR3 sequence: CASSLTDRAVYGYTF. As DNA, the CDR3 is TGTGCCAGCAGCTTAACGGACAGGGCGGTCTATGGCTACACCTTC.

This clonotype was observed at least ten times. The CDR3: CASSLTSGGAAETQYF. The CDR3 region has the DNA TGTGCCAGCAGCTTGACTAGCGGGGGGGCCGCTGAGACCCAGTACTTC. This chain connects TRBV7-9 to TRBJ2-5, with 14 bases lining up with TRBD2. CDR3 size: 16 residues. Germline V CDR1 and CDR2: SEHNR, FQNEAQ (reference sequence). Unmatched junction bases numbered 5, after V lost 3 bases and J lost 5 bases.

With regard to this clonotype: Possible read error: a much larger clone is one base away. The chain links TRBV20-1 to TRBJ2-1, with a weak D call TRBD1 (5 bases). The CDR3 loop spans 16 amino acids. Germline CDR1 reads DFQATT; CDR2 reads SNEGSKA (reference sequence). The V end lost 0 bases, the J end lost 3 bases, and 15 bases lay between the germline ends. CDR3 region: CSARDLTASYYNEQFF. The CDR3 DNA is TGCAGTGCTAGAGATCTGACAGCAAGCTACTACAATGAGCAGTTCTTC.

The V and J genes are TRBV28 and TRBJ1-5, with TRBD1 identical over 11 bases. Germline V gives CDR1 MDHEN, CDR2 SYDVKM. With 4 bases clipped from V and 4 bases from J, the junction kept 3 bases outside the gene matches. This CDR3 spans 15 amino acids. DNA of the CDR3: TGTGCCAGCAGTTGGACAGGGGGCCCTAATCAGCCCCAGCATTTT. Translation: CASSWTGGPNQPQHF.

Many counts were recorded for this clonotype. This chain links TRBV20-1 with TRBJ2-1, with 8 bases lining up with TRBD2. This CDR3 contains 15 residues. V shed 3 bases and J 5 bases; nucleotides not matched to a gene: 9. Germline V lookup: CDR1 DFQATT, CDR2 SNEGSKA (reference sequence). The CDR3 reads CSASPAGEIDNEQFF. DNA for the CDR3: TGCAGTGCTAGTCCAGCGGGGGAGATTGACAATGAGCAGTTCTTC.

The sample holds many counts of this clonotype. This chain uses TRBV12-3 or TRBV12-4 with TRBJ2-7, with D perhaps TRBD1 (6 bases). The ends were cut back, 6 bases at V and 2 bases at J, with 20 bases in the middle. The CDR3 extends over 16 amino acids. CDR3 nucleotides: TGTGCCAGCAGCCCCGTGCCAGGGGACCTCGCCTACGAGCAGTACTTC. This gives the protein CASSPVPGDLAYEQYF.

In its sample, this clonotype was seen many times. This rearrangement joins TRBV7-9 to TRBJ2-3, with D uncertain. V lost 0 bases to trimming and J lost 1 base, with 8 bases between them. The V gene's germline CDR1 is SEHNR and CDR2 FQNEAQ (reference sequence). This CDR3 has 15 residues. CDR3 sequence: CASSLAGSRTDTQYF. CDR3 bases: TGTGCCAGCAGCTTAGCGGGTTCCCGCACAGATACGCAGTATTTT.

This clonotype was found a few times. This chain links TRBV7-9 with TRBJ1-2; the D is unclear. V was trimmed by 0 bases and J by 3 bases, leaving 20 bases between them. CDR1 SEHNR and CDR2 FQNEAQ come from the germline V gene (reference sequence). This CDR3 contains 18 residues. This chain's CDR3 is CASSLANNRWGGDYGYTF. The CDR3 region has the DNA TGTGCCAGCAGCTTAGCAAATAATCGATGGGGAGGAGACTATGGCTACACCTTC.

This clonotype has just a few counts. The chain is built from TRBV5-1 and TRBJ2-3, with a possible D match to TRBD2 (5 bases). CDR3 length: 18 amino acids. Trimming shortened V by 4 bases and J by 0 bases, and 21 bases separated the two germline ends. CDR1 and CDR2 (germline): SGHRS, YFSETQ. The CDR3 bases are TGCGCCAGCAGCATGGCTCCCTTTGAGAGGGCTAGCACAGATACGCAGTATTTT. This translates into CASSMAPFERASTDTQYF.